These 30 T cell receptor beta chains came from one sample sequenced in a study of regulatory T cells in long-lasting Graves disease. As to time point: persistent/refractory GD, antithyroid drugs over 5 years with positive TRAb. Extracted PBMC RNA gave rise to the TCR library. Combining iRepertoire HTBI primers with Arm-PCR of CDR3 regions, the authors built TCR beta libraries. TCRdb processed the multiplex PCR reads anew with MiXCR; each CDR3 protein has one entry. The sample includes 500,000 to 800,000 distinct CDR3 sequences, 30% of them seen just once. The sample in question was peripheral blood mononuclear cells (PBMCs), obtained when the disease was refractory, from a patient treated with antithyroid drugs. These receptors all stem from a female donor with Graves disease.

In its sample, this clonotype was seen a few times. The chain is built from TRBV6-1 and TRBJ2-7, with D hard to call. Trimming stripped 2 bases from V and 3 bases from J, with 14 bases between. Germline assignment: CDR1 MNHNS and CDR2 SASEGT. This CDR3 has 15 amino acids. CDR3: CASSEIAASVYEQYF. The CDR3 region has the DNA TGTGCCAGCAGTGAAATTGCCGCCTCTGTCTACGAGCAGTACTTC.

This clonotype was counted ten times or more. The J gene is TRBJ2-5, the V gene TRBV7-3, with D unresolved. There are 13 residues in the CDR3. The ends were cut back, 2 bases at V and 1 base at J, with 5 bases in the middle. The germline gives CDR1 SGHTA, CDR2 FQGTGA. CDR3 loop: CASSLLPQETQYF. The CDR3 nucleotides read TGTGCCAGCAGCTTATTGCCCCAAGAGACCCAGTACTTC.

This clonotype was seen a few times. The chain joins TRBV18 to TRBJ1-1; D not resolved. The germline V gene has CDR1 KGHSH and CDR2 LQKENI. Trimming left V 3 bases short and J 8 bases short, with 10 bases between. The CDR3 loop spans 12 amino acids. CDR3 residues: CASSPQNREAFF. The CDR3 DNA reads TGTGCCAGCTCACCCCAAAATCGGGAAGCTTTCTTT.

The CDR3 protein is CASSQGRGRPQHF. CDR3 sequence (DNA): TGTGCCAGCAGCCAAGGCAGGGGCAGGCCCCAGCATTTT. The chain has TRBV3-1 and TRBJ1-5, with a weak D call TRBD1 (6 bases). CDR1 LGHDT and CDR2 YNNKEL come from the germline V gene (reference sequence). Trimming pared 1 base from V and 9 bases from J, leaving 10 bases between. This CDR3 spans 13 amino acids.

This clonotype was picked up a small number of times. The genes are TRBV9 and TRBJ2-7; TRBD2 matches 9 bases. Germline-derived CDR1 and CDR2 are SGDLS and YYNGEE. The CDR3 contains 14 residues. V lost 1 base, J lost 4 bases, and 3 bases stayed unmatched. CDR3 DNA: TGTGCCAGCAGCGTATCGACTAGCGGTTACGAGCAGTACTTC. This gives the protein CASSVSTSGYEQYF.

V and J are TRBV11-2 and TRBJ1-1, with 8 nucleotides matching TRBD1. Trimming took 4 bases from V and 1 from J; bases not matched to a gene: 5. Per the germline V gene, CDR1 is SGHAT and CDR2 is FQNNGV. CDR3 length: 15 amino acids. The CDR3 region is CASSWTGQSNTEAFF. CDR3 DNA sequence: TGTGCCAGCAGCTGGACAGGGCAATCGAACACTGAAGCTTTCTTT. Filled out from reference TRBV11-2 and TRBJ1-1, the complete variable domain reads EAGVAQSPRYKIIEKRQSVAFWCNPISGHATLYWYQQILGQGPKLLIQFQNNGVVDDSQLPKDRFSAERLKGVDSTLKIQPAKLEDSAVYLCASSWTGQSNTEAFFGQGTRLTVV.

The CDR3 coding sequence is TGCAGCGTTGATGGGACAGGGGCAAACTATGGCTACACCTTC. Translation gives CSVDGTGANYGYTF. The chain combines TRBV29-1 with TRBJ1-2, with TRBD1 matching over 10 bases. CDR1 SQVTM and CDR2 ANQGSEA come from the germline V gene. The ends lost 3 bases at V and 2 bases at J; junction bases unmatched: 3. The CDR3 is made up of 14 amino acids. The whole variable domain, filled in from reference TRBV29-1 and TRBJ1-2, reads SAVISQKPSRDICQRGTSLTIQCQVDSQVTMMFWYRQQPGQSLTLIATANQGSEATYESGFVIDKFPISRPNLTFSTLTVSNMSPEDSSIYLCSVDGTGANYGYTFGSGTRLTVV.

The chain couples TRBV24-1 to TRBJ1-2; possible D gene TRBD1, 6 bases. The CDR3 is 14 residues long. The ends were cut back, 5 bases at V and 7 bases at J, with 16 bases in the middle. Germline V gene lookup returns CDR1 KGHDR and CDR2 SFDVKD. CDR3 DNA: TGTGCCACCAGTGTCGGACAGAAAAAGGGTGGCTACACCTTC. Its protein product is CATSVGQKKGGYTF.

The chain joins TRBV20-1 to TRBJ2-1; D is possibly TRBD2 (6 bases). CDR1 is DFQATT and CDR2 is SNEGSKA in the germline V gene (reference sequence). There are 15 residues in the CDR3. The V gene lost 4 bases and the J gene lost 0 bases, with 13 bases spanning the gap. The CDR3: CSANGGIGSYNEQFF. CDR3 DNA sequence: TGCAGTGCTAATGGCGGGATCGGCTCCTACAATGAGCAGTTCTTC.

The DNA for the CDR3 is TGCGCCAGCAGCTTTAGCGTAGTCTACGAGCAGTACTTC. Translating it yields CASSFSVVYEQYF. V is TRBV5-1 and J is TRBJ2-7, with a tentative D call TRBD2 (5 bases). The germline CDR1 and CDR2 sequences are SGHRS and YFSETQ. This CDR3 region has 13 residues. Trimming removed 2 bases from V and 3 bases from J, with 9 bases in between.

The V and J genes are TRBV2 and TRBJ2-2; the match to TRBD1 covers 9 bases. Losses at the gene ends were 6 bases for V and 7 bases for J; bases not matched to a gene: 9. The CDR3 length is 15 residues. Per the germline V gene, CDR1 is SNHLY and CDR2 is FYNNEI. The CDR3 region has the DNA TGTGCCAGCAGACAGGACAGGGGAAAAAACGGGGAGCTGTTTTTT. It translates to CASRQDRGKNGELFF.

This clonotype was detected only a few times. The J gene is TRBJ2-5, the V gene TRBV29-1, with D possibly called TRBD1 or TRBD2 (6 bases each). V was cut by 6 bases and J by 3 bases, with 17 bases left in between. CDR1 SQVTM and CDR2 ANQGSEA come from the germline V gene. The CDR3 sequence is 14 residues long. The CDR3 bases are TGCAGCGTCACCACCCCGGGGGCTGAAGAGACCCAGTACTTC. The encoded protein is CSVTTPGAEETQYF.

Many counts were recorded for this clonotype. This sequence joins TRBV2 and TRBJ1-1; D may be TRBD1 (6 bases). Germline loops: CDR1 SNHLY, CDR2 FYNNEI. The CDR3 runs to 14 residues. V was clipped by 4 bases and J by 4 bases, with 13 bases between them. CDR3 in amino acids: CASSGSQGITEAFF. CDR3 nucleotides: TGTGCCAGCAGTGGCTCGCAGGGGATCACTGAAGCTTTCTTT.

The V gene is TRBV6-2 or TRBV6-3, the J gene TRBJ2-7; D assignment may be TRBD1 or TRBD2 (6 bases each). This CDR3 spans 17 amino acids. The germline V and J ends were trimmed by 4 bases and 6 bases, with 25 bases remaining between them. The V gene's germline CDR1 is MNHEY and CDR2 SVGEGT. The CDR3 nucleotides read TGTGCCAGCAGTTTGACCCCGGGGGCGAAGGTCCCGGGCGAGCAGTACTTC. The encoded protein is CASSLTPGAKVPGEQYF.

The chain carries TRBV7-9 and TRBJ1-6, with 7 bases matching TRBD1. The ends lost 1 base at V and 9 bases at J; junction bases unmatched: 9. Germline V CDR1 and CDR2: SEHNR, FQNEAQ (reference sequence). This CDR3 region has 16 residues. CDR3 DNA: TGTGCCAGCAGCTTAGGGTCTCGACAGGGTCGTTCACCCCTCCACTTT. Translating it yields CASSLGSRQGRSPLHF.

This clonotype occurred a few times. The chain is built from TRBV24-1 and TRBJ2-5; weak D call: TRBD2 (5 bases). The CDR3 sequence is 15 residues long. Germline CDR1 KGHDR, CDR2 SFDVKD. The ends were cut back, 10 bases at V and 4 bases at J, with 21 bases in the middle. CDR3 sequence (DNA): TGTGCCACAAGCCCCGGGCCCCGAGGAGGAGAGACCCAGTACTTC. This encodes CATSPGPRGGETQYF.

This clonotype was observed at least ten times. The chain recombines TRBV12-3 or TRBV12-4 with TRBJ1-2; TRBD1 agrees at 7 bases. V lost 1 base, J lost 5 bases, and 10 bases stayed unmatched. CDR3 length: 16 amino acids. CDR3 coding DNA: TGTGCCAGCAGTTTAGAGGGGGCGCTGATCCCGTATGGCTACACCTTC. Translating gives CASSLEGALIPYGYTF.

CDR3 sequence reads: CASSYPNPNTGELFF. The CDR3 region has the DNA TGTGCCAGCAGTTACCCTAACCCGAACACCGGGGAGCTGTTTTTT. This chain joins TRBV6-2 or TRBV6-3 and TRBJ2-2; no clear D. Between the trimmed V and J ends, which lost 2 bases and 0 bases, there was a span of 7 bases. This CDR3 spans 15 amino acids. Germline loops: CDR1 MNHEY, CDR2 SVGEGT.

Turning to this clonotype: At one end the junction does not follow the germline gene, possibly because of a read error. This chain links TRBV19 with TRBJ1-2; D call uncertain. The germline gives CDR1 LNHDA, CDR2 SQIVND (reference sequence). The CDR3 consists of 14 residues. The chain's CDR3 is CASSIGSPLYGYAF. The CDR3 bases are TGTGCCAGTAGTATAGGTTCCCCTCTCTATGGCTACGCCTTC. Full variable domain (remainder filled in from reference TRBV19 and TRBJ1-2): DGGITQSPKYLFRKEGQNVTLSCEQNLNHDAMYWYRQDPGQGLRLIYYSQIVNDFQKGDIAEGYSVSREKKESFPLTVTSAQKNPTAFYLCASSIGSPLYGYAFGSGTRLTVV.

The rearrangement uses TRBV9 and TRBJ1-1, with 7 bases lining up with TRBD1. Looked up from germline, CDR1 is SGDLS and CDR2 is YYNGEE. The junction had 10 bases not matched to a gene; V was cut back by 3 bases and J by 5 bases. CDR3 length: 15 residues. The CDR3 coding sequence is TGTGCCAGCAGCGACCAGGGGGGGTCGAGGACTGAAGCTTTCTTT. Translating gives CASSDQGGSRTEAFF.

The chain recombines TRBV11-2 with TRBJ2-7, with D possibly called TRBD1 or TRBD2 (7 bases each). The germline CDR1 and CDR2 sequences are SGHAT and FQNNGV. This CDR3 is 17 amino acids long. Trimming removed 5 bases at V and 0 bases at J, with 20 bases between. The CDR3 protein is CASSPGTAGYSSYEQYF. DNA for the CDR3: TGTGCCAGCAGCCCTGGGACAGCGGGGTATAGCTCCTACGAGCAGTACTTC.

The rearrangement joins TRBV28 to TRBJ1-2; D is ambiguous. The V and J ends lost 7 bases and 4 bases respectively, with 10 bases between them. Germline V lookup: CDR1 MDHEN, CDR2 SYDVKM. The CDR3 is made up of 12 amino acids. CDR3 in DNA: TGTGCCAGCACCCTGGCCAGCTATGGCTACACCTTC. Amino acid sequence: CASTLASYGYTF.

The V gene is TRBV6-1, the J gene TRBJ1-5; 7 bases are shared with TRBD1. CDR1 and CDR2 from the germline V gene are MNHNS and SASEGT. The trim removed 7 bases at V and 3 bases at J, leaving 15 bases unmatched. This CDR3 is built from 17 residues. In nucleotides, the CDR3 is TGTGCCAGCAAACAGGGGATTGGGGCACATGTCAATCAGCCCCAGCATTTT. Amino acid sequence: CASKQGIGAHVNQPQHF.

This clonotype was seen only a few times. The CDR3 reads CASSFPLSLKWYF. The CDR3 coding sequence is TGTGCCAGCAGTTTCCCCCTCTCTCTCAAGTGGTACTTC. The rearrangement uses TRBV27 and TRBJ2-7; no reliable D call. CDR3 length: 13 amino acids. Germline loops: CDR1 MNHEY, CDR2 SMNVEV (reference sequence). V shed 3 bases and J shed 12 bases, with 18 bases lying between them.

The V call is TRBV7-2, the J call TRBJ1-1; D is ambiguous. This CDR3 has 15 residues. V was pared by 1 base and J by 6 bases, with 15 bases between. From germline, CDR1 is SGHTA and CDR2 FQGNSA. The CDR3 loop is CASSLVGRRGAEAFF. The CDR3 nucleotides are TGTGCCAGCAGCTTAGTCGGCAGGCGGGGTGCTGAAGCTTTCTTT.

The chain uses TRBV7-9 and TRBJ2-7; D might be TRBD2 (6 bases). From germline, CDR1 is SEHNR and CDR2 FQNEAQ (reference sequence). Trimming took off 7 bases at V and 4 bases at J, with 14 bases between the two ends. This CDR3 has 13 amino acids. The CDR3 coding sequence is TGTGCCAGCATCCGGGGCGGAGGGTACGAGCAGTACTTC. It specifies CASIRGGGYEQYF.

This CDR3 reads CASSLAGGTDTEAFF. Here the CDR3 DNA reads TGTGCCAGCAGCTTGGCAGGGGGGACGGACACTGAAGCTTTCTTT. This rearrangement joins TRBV5-4 to TRBJ1-1, with 7 bases aligning to TRBD1. This CDR3 is built from 15 residues. Germline V lookup: CDR1 SGHNT, CDR2 YYREEE (reference sequence). With 0 bases clipped from V and 3 bases from J, the junction kept 5 bases outside the gene matches.

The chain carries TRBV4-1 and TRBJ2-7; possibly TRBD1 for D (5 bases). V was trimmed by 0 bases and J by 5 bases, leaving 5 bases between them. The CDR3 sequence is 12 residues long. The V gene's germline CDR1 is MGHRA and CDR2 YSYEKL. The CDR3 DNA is TGCGCCAGCAGCCAAGAAGGGGACGAGCAGTACTTC. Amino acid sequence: CASSQEGDEQYF.

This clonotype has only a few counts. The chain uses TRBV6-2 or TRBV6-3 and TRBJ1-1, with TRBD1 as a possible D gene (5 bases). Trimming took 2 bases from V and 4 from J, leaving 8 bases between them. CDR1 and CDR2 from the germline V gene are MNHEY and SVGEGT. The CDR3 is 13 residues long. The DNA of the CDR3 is TGTGCCAGCAGTTACGCAGGGACCACTGAAGCTTTCTTT. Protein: CASSYAGTTEAFF.

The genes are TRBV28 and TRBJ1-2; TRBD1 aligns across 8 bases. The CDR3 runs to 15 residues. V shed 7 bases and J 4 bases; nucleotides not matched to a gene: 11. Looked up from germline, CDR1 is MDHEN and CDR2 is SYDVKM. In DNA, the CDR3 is TGTGCCAGCATACGGACAGGGACGGTGGGCTATGGCTACACCTTC. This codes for CASIRTGTVGYGYTF.